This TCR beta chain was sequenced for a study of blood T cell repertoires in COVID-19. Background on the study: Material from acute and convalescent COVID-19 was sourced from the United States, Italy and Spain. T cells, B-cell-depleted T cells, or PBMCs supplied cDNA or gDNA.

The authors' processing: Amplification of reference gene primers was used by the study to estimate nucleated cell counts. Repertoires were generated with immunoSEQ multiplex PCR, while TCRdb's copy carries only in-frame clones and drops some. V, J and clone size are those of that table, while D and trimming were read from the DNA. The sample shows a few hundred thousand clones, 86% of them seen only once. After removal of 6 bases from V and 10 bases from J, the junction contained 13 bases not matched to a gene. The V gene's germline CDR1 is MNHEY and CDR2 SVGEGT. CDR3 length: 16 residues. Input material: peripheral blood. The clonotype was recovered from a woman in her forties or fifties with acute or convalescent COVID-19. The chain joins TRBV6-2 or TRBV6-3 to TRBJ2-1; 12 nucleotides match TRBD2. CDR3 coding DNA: TGTGCCAGCAGCTCCTTTTCGACTAGCGGGAGAGCCGAGCAGTTCTTC. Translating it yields CASSSFSTSGRAEQFF.